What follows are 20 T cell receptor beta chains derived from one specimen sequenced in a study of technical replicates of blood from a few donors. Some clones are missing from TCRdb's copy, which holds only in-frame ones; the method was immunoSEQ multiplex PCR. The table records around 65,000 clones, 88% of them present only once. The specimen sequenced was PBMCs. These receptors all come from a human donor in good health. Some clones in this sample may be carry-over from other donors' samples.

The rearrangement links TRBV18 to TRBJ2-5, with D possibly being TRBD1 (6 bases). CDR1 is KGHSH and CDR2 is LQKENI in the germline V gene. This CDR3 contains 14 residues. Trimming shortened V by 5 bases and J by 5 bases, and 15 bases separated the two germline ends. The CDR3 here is CASSLTTGWETQYF. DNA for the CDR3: TGTGCCAGCTCATTAACGACAGGATGGGAGACCCAGTACTTC.

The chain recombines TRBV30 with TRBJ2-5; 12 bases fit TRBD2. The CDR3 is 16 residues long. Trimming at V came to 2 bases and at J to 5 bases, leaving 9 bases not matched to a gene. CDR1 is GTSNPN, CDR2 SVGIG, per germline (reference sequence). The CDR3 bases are TGTGCCTGGAGTCGCACTAGCGGGAGGCCGGGGGAGACCCAGTACTTC. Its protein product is CAWSRTSGRPGETQYF.

This CDR3 is CAGKRSTREQFF. The CDR3 DNA follows: TGTGCCGGTAAGAGGTCAACCCGTGAGCAGTTCTTC. The chain joins TRBV30 to TRBJ2-1; no clear D. Germline CDR1 GTSNPN, CDR2 SVGIG (reference sequence). V lost 8 bases, J lost 9 bases, and 17 bases lay in between. The CDR3 totals 12 residues.

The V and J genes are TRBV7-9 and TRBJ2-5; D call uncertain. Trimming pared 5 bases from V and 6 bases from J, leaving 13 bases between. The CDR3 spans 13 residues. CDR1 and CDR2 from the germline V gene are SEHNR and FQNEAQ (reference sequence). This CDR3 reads CASSLGSVKTQYF. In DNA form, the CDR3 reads TGTGCCAGCAGCCTAGGATCGGTCAAGACCCAGTACTTC.

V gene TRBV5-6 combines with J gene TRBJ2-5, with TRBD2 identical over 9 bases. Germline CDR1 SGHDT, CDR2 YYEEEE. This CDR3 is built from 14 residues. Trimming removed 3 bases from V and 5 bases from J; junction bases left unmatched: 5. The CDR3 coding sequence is TGTGCCAGCAGCTACGGGACTAGCTTCGAGACCCAGTACTTC. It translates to CASSYGTSFETQYF.

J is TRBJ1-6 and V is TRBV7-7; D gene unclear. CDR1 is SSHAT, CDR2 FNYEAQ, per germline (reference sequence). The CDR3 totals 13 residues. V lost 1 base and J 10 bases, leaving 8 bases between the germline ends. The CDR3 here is CASSLDLQSPLHF. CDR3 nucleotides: TGTGCCAGCAGCTTAGATCTTCAGTCACCCCTCCACTTT.

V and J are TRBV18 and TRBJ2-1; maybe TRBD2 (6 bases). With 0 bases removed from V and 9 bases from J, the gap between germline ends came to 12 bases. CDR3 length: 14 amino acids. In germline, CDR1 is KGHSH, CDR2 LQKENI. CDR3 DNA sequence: TGTGCCAGCTCACCACCGGGGCCGCGGGGTGAGCAGTTCTTC. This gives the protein CASSPPGPRGEQFF.

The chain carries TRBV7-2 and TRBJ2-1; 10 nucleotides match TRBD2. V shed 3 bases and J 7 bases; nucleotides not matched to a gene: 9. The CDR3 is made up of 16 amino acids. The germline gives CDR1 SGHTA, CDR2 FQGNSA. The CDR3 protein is CASSFQSGGALNEQFF. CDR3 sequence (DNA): TGTGCCAGCAGCTTTCAGAGCGGGGGGGCATTAAATGAGCAGTTCTTC.

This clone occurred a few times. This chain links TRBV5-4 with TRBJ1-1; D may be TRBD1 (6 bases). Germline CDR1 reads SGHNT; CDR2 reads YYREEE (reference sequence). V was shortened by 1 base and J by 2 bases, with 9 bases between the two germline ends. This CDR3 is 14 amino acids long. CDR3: CASSLTGLNTEAFF. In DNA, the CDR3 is TGTGCCAGCAGCTTGACAGGGCTCAACACTGAAGCTTTCTTT.

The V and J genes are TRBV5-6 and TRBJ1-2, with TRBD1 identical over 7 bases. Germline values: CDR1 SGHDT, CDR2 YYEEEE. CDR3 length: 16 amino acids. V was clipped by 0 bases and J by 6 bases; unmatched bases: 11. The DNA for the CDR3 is TGTGCCAGCAGCTTGGTGGAGGGGGCGAGAAAAAATGGCTACACCTTC. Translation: CASSLVEGARKNGYTF.

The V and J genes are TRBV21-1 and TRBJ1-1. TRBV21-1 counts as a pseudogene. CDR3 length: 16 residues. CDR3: CASSKEIGGVNTEAFF. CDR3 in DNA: TGTGCCAGCAGCAAAGAGATCGGGGGAGTGAACACTGAAGCTTTCTTT.

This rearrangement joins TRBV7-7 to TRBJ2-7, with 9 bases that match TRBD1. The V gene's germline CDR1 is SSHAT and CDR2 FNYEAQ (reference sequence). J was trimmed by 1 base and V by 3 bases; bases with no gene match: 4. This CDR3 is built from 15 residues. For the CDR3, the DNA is TGTGCCAGCAGCTTGGGACAGGGTGGATCCTACGAGCAGTACTTC. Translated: CASSLGQGGSYEQYF.

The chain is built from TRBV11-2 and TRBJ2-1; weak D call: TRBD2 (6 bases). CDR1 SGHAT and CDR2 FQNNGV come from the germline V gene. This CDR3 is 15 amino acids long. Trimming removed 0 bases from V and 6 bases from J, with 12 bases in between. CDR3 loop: CASSLDGTPRNEQFF. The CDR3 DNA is TGTGCCAGCAGCTTAGACGGGACTCCGCGCAATGAGCAGTTCTTC. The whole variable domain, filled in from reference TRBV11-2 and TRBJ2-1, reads EAGVAQSPRYKIIEKRQSVAFWCNPISGHATLYWYQQILGQGPKLLIQFQNNGVVDDSQLPKDRFSAERLKGVDSTLKIQPAKLEDSAVYLCASSLDGTPRNEQFFGPGTRLTVL.

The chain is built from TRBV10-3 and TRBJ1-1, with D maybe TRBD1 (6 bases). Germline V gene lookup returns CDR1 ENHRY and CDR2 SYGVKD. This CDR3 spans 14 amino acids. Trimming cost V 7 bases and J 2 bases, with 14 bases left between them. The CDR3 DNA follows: TGTGCCATCATGGGGGACACCAAAAACACTGAAGCTTTCTTT. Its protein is CAIMGDTKNTEAFF.

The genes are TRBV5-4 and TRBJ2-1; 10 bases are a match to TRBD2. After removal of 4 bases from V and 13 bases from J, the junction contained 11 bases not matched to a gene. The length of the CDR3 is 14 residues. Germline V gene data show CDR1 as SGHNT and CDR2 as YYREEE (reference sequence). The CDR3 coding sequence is TGTGCCAGCAGCACCTCCAGCGGGAGGGCCGAACAGTTCTTC. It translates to CASSTSSGRAEQFF.

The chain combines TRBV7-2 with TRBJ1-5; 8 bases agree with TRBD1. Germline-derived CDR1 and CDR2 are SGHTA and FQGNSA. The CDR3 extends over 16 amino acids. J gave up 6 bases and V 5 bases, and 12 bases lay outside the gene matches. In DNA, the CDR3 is TGTGCCAGCAGCGCACAGACAGGGGTAGGTGTTCAGCCCCAGCATTTT. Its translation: CASSAQTGVGVQPQHF.

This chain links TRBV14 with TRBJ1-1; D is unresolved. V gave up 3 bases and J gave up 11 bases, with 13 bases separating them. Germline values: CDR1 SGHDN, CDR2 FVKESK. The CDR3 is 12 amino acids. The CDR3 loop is CASSHDAQDAFF. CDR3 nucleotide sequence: TGTGCCAGCAGCCACGACGCCCAGGATGCTTTCTTT. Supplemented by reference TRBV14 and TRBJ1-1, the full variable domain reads EAGVTQFPSHSVIEKGQTVTLRCDPISGHDNLYWYRRVMGKEIKFLLHFVKESKQDESGMPNNRFLAERTGGTYSTLKVQPAELEDSGVYFCASSHDAQDAFFGQGTRLTVV.

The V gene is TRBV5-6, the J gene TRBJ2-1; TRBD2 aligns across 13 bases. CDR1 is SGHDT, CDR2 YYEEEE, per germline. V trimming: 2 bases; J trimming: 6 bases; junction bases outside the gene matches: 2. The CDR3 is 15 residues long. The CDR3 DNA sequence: TGTGCCAGCAGCTTAACTAGCGGGAGGGGCAATGAGCAGTTCTTC. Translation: CASSLTSGRGNEQFF.

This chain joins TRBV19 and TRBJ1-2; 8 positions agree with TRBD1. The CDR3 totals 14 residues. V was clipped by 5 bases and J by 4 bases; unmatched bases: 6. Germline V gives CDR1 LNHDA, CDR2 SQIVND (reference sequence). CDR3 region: CASSSDRGVYGYTF. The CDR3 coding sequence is TGTGCCAGTAGTTCAGACAGGGGCGTCTATGGCTACACCTTC.

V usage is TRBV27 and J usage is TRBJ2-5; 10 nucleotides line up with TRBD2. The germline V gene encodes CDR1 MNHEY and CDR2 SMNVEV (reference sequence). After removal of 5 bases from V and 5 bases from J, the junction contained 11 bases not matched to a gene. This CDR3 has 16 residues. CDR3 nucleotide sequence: TGTGCCAGCAGTCCGGCGCCAGCGGGGGGGTTGGAGACCCAGTACTTC. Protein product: CASSPAPAGGLETQYF.